These T cell receptor beta chains were read from a single sample in a study of a mutant IDH1 vaccine in newly diagnosed glioma. TCRdb keeps only in-frame clones here, not all; method: immunoSEQ multiplex PCR. The profile covers about 38,000 clones, with 78% appearing a single time and approximately 9.1% taken by the ten largest. This specimen consisted of PBMCs, obtained from a glioma patient treated with radiotherapy, temozolomide or both. These receptors were collected from a man aged 35-49 years with glioma. Some clones in this sample may be carry-over from other donors' samples. CDR3s include the opening cysteine and the closing phenylalanine or tryptophan. The D gene is left open where the match is weak.

length	V	D	J	CDR3
15	TRBV27	-	TRBJ1-2	CASSALGGQSGGYTF
16	TRBV19	-	TRBJ2-2	CASTLSLGGRTGELFF
14	TRBV10-1	-	TRBJ1-1	CASSPGQMNTEAFF
16	TRBV6-6	TRBD1	TRBJ2-7	CASSYSPGQGTYEQYF
14	TRBV4-1	TRBD2	TRBJ2-4	CASSQRTSRNIQYF
17	TRBV27	-	TRBJ1-5	CASSPSDRTYSNQPQHF
13	TRBV4-2	-	TRBJ2-7	CASSQPFDYEQYF
14	TRBV5-1	-	TRBJ1-6	CASSGAGRYSPLHF
15	TRBV19	TRBD1	TRBJ2-2	CASTWDRVNTGELFF
14	TRBV7-6	-	TRBJ2-4	CASSLGQQLNIQYF
16	TRBV4-2	TRBD2	TRBJ2-1	CASSQDSGGAYNEQFF
12	TRBV12-5	-	TRBJ1-1	CASGLGVFEAFF
13	TRBV11-2	TRBD1	TRBJ1-2	CASSASGGGGYTF